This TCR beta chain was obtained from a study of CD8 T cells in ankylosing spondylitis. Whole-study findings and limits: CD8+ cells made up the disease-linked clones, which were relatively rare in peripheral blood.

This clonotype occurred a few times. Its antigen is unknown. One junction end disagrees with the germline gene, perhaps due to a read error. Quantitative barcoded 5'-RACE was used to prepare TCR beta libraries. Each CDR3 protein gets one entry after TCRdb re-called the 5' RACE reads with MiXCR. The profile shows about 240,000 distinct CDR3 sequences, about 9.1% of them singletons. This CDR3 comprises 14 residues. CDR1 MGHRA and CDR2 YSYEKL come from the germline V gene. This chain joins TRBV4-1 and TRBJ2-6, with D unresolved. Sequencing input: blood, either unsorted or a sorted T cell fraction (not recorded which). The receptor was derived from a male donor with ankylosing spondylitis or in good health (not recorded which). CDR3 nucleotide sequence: TGCGCCAGCAGCCTAACCGGTGGGCCCAACGTCCTGACTTTC. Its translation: CASSLTGGPNVLTF.